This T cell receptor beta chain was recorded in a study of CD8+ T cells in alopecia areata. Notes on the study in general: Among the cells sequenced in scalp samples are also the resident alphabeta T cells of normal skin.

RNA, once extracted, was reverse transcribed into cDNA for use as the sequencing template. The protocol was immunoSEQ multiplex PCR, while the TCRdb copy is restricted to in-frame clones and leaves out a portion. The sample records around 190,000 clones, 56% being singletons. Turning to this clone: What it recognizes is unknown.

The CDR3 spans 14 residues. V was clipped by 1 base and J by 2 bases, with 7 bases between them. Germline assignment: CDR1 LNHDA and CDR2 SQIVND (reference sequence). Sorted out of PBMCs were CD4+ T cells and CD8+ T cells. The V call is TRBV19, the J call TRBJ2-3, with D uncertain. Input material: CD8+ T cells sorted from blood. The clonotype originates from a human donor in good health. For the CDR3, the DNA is TGTGCCAGTAGTATAGCTGACAACACAGATACGCAGTATTTT. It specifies CASSIADNTDTQYF. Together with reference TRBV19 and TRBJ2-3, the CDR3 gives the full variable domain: DGGITQSPKYLFRKEGQNVTLSCEQNLNHDAMYWYRQDPGQGLRLIYYSQIVNDFQKGDIAEGYSVSREKKESFPLTVTSAQKNPTAFYLCASSIADNTDTQYFGPGTRLTVL.